One and the same sample provided the 19 T cell receptor beta chains below, sequenced in a study of shared clonotypes between healthy human individuals. Clones were read by immunoSEQ multiplex PCR, and TCRdb kept only the in-frame ones, dropping some. This table holds some 2,000,000 clones, almost 96% found once. What was sequenced was naive CD4+ T cells sorted from blood. The subset was: CD45RA+ positively selected. Receptor source: a young man in good health.

V and J are TRBV6-5 and TRBJ2-5; 8 bases are a match to TRBD1. Germline V gives CDR1 MNHEY, CDR2 SVGAGI. J lost 5 bases, V lost 4 bases, and 9 bases had no gene match. The CDR3 is 15 residues long. The CDR3 DNA sequence: TGTGCCAGCAGTTGGGACAGGCCAGGCTGGGAGACCCAGTACTTC. It yields the protein CASSWDRPGWETQYF.

CDR3 loop: CASSRRDRGWIGELFF. CDR3 nucleotides: TGTGCCAGTAGTAGACGGGACAGGGGGTGGATCGGGGAGCTGTTTTTT. V is TRBV19 and J is TRBJ2-2, with 11 bases fitting TRBD1. Germline CDR1 reads LNHDA; CDR2 reads SQIVND (reference sequence). V shed 4 bases and J 7 bases; nucleotides not matched to a gene: 8. This CDR3 is built from 16 residues.

The rearrangement joins TRBV30 to TRBJ1-1; a weak D match, TRBD1 (5 bases). The V end was cut by 8 bases, the J end by 4 bases, with 14 bases between. CDR3 length: 12 residues. Germline values: CDR1 GTSNPN, CDR2 SVGIG (reference sequence). The CDR3 is CAGGGVPTEAFF. CDR3 DNA: TGTGCCGGGGGAGGGGTGCCCACTGAAGCTTTCTTT.

This rearrangement joins TRBV4-1 to TRBJ2-3; 10 positions agree with TRBD2. The CDR3 has 17 residues. Germline lookup yields CDR1 MGHRA and CDR2 YSYEKL. J gave up 2 bases and V 3 bases, and 8 bases lay outside the gene matches. This CDR3 reads CASSHDASGGITDTQYF. The CDR3 bases are TGCGCCAGCAGCCATGATGCTAGCGGGGGCATCACAGATACGCAGTATTTT.

The chain combines TRBV30 with TRBJ1-1; no clear D gene. This CDR3 has 14 amino acids. The V gene's germline CDR1 is GTSNPN and CDR2 SVGIG (reference sequence). V was shortened by 3 bases and J by 0 bases, with 11 bases between the two germline ends. The CDR3 DNA sequence: TGTGCCTGGAGAAAGGTCAGTCTGAACACTGAAGCTTTCTTT. Amino acids: CAWRKVSLNTEAFF.

A single count supports this clone. CDR3 DNA sequence: TGTGCCAGCAGCTCATTGGAAGGAAACGTGGACTACACCTTC. Its protein is CASSSLEGNVDYTF. This chain joins TRBV5-4 and TRBJ1-2; D gene unclear. Germline CDR1 and CDR2: SGHNT and YYREEE (reference sequence). The length of the CDR3 is 14 residues. V was shortened by 3 bases and J by 10 bases, with 19 bases between the two germline ends.

The chain links TRBV6-5 to TRBJ1-4; TRBD1 aligns across 8 bases. The ends lost 4 bases at V and 4 bases at J; junction bases unmatched: 8. This CDR3 region has 16 residues. Germline V lookup: CDR1 MNHEY, CDR2 SVGAGI. CDR3 residues: CASSSDRGTYNEKLFF. The CDR3 DNA follows: TGTGCCAGCAGTTCCGACAGGGGCACGTATAATGAAAAACTGTTTTTT.

The chain is built from TRBV9 and TRBJ2-2; D not resolved. Germline CDR1 reads SGDLS; CDR2 reads YYNGEE. V was pared by 7 bases and J by 3 bases, with 10 bases between. CDR3 length: 13 residues. The CDR3: CASSRLYTGELFF. The DNA for the CDR3 is TGTGCCAGCTCGAGACTGTACACCGGGGAGCTGTTTTTT.

The rearrangement joins TRBV30 to TRBJ2-2, with D hard to call. V lost 0 bases and J 4 bases, leaving 12 bases between the germline ends. CDR3 length: 15 residues. Germline CDR1 GTSNPN, CDR2 SVGIG (reference sequence). CDR3 loop: CAWSVLGYGTGELFF. The CDR3 DNA is TGTGCCTGGAGTGTACTTGGGTATGGCACCGGGGAGCTGTTTTTT.

Concerning this clone: The sample holds other DNA sequences that translate to the same CDR3. This chain links TRBV7-2 with TRBJ2-5; 11 bases line up with TRBD1. CDR1 and CDR2 (germline): SGHTA, FQGNSA. J lost 5 bases, V lost 5 bases, and 1 base had no gene match. The CDR3 length is 13 residues. In DNA, the CDR3 is TGTGCCAGCAGCCGGGACAGGGGGGAGACCCAGTACTTC. Its translation: CASSRDRGETQYF.

The chain is built from TRBV28 and TRBJ1-1; TRBD1 is a possible D gene (6 bases). This CDR3 has 13 amino acids. The germline CDR1 and CDR2 sequences are MDHEN and SYDVKM. V lost 10 bases to trimming and J lost 4 bases, with 16 bases between them. CDR3 nucleotides: TGTGCCACATACACAGGGAGGGTCACTGAAGCTTTCTTT. It codes for CATYTGRVTEAFF.

This rearrangement joins TRBV2 to TRBJ2-3; D unclear. V was cut by 4 bases and J by 0 bases, with 11 bases left in between. Looked up from germline, CDR1 is SNHLY and CDR2 is FYNNEI. The CDR3 is 15 residues long. CDR3 sequence reads: CASSVVGQSTDTQYF. For the CDR3, the DNA is TGTGCCAGCAGTGTGGTGGGCCAGAGCACAGATACGCAGTATTTT.

In this sample, this clone turned up once. The chain carries TRBV19 and TRBJ2-2, with D perhaps matching TRBD1 (6 bases). The V end was cut by 6 bases, the J end by 7 bases, with 12 bases between. CDR3 length: 13 amino acids. CDR1 and CDR2 from the germline V gene are LNHDA and SQIVND (reference sequence). CDR3 sequence reads: CASRSQGHGELFF. In DNA, the CDR3 is TGTGCCAGTAGGAGCCAGGGACACGGGGAGCTGTTTTTT. The full variable domain, rest sourced from reference TRBV19 and TRBJ2-2, is DGGITQSPKYLFRKEGQNVTLSCEQNLNHDAMYWYRQDPGQGLRLIYYSQIVNDFQKGDIAEGYSVSREKKESFPLTVTSAQKNPTAFYLCASRSQGHGELFFGEGSRLTVL.

The chain uses TRBV30 and TRBJ2-3; 8 bases line up with TRBD2. Trimming cost V 0 bases and J 0 bases; bases outside gene matches: 2. The CDR3 consists of 15 residues. CDR1 and CDR2 from the germline V gene are GTSNPN and SVGIG (reference sequence). The CDR3 nucleotides read TGTGCCTGGAGTGTACTAGCGGAGAGCACAGATACGCAGTATTTT. It specifies CAWSVLAESTDTQYF. The full variable domain, with the rest looked up from reference TRBV30 and TRBJ2-3, is SQTIHQWPATLVQPVGSPLSLECTVEGTSNPNLYWYRQAAGRGLQLLFYSVGIGQISSEVPQNLSASRPQDRQFILSSKKLLLSDSGFYLCAWSVLAESTDTQYFGPGTRLTVL.

The CDR3 DNA reads as TGTGCCAGCAGCGTAGAGGGATCGGGGTATCACACCTTC. Translated, it gives CASSVEGSGYHTF. This chain joins TRBV9 and TRBJ1-2; D uncertain. V lost 0 bases, J lost 12 bases, and 15 bases lay in between. The germline V gene has CDR1 SGDLS and CDR2 YYNGEE. This CDR3 has 13 amino acids.

This chain connects TRBV18 to TRBJ2-3; possibly TRBD1 for D (7 bases). Germline V gives CDR1 KGHSH, CDR2 LQKENI. The V and J ends lost 5 bases and 5 bases respectively, with 14 bases between them. The CDR3 runs 14 residues. The CDR3: CASSTRQGGDTQYF. The CDR3 region has the DNA TGTGCCAGCTCAACCCGACAGGGAGGAGATACGCAGTATTTT.

A remark on this clone: The sample carries other DNA sequences with the same CDR3. The chain uses TRBV11-2 and TRBJ2-1; 10 nucleotides agree with TRBD2. Germline V gives CDR1 SGHAT, CDR2 FQNNGV. The V and J ends lost 6 bases and 2 bases, in that order; junction bases with no gene match: 4. This CDR3 is built from 15 residues. This CDR3 reads CASSWTSGPYNEQFF. CDR3 nucleotides: TGTGCCAGCAGTTGGACTAGCGGTCCCTACAATGAGCAGTTCTTC.

The V and J genes are TRBV20-1 and TRBJ1-1; perhaps TRBD1 as D (5 bases). The CDR3 loop spans 11 amino acids. V was clipped by 6 bases and J by 4 bases, with 9 bases between them. Germline CDR1 and CDR2: DFQATT and SNEGSKA (reference sequence). The CDR3 sequence: CSAGDPTEAFF. The CDR3 DNA follows: TGCAGTGCAGGGGACCCCACTGAAGCTTTCTTT.

V usage is TRBV4-3 and J usage is TRBJ1-3, with a tentative D call TRBD1 (5 bases). Germline V gene data show CDR1 as LGHNA and CDR2 as YSLEER. The length of the CDR3 is 15 residues. Trimming shortened V by 0 bases and J by 4 bases, and 10 bases separated the two germline ends. CDR3 sequence reads: CASSQDDRIGNTIYF. In nucleotides, the CDR3 is TGCGCCAGCAGCCAAGATGACAGAATAGGAAACACCATATATTTT.